This T cell receptor (beta chain) was identified during a study of blood T cell repertoires in COVID-19 (dated by TCRdb to between 2020 and 2021). Describing the broader study: Samples from collaborators originated in the United States, Italy and Spain and spanned both the acute and convalescent phases of COVID-19. The repertoires were made available in a free public database intended to serve as a resource for research on the immune response to SARS-CoV-2. Where available, HLA class I and class II types were taken from metadata supplied by the sample provider and were not determined by assay-based typing. The material from the prospective study consisted of cDNA or gDNA derived from T cells, B-cell-depleted T cells, or PBMCs. The dataset comprised deeply sampled blood TCRbeta repertoires from subjects exposed to, actively infected with, or recovered from COVID-19. Samples came from the ongoing ImmuneRACE study (first 160 participants) plus 1,254 subjects from 6 global collaborators. Sample metadata almost always included a de-identified subject ID, COVID-19 status, age in years and sex.

TCRbeta CDR3 regions were amplified from genomic DNA using the immunoSEQ Assay, a bias-controlled multiplex PCR. In the authors' own workflow: Within the assay, amplification of reference gene primers was used to estimate how many nucleated cells each sample contained. To quantify the absolute abundance of each unique TCRbeta CDR3 rearrangement, sequence reads were collapsed and filtered. For each sample, productive Simpson clonality was calculated as the square root of Simpson's diversity index over productive rearrangements. Drawn from immuneACCESS, this table holds only the in-frame rearrangements with V and J called that TCRdb kept. Clones are partly lost; checked studies trace under half to an unresolved V gene and leave the rest unexplained. Clone size and the V and J calls come from that table; the DNA yielded D and trimming. In this sample the table shows roughly 250,000 clones, approximately 85% of which occur a single time. The ten largest clones capture 1.9% of the sample.

Participants in the prospective study were enrolled through a virtual design, were aged about 18 to 100 years, and lived in about two dozen United States geographic areas. To assign participants to cohorts, the prospective study relied on clinical history that participants themselves reported in a screening survey and a study questionnaire. For ImmuneRACE Cohort 3, a participant was defined as recovered based on two consecutive negative NP/OP PCR tests, clearance by a healthcare professional, or resolution of symptoms. In the prospective study, mobile phlebotomists collected whole blood, serum and a nasopharyngeal or oropharyngeal swab from each participant. Additional blood draws and questionnaires over a 2-month period could optionally be provided by prospective study participants. Blood samples from the prospective study were shipped frozen or at room temperature prior to DNA extraction. Remarks on this clone: It has no known antigen specificity. No base qualities exist here, and no much larger clone lies one base off it.

General findings and caveats noted by the study authors: Clinical and demographic metadata were provided uncurated, with the amount varying by source and participant.

The source is a woman between 50 and 59 years old who had recovered from COVID-19. Input material: PBMCs or T cells enriched from blood (not recorded which).

The base sequence is TGTGCCACCAGTGAGCTGGAGGGTGGTGAGCAGTTCTTC. It specifies CATSELEGGEQFF. The chain uses TRBV24-1 and TRBJ2-1; perhaps TRBD2 is the D gene, with 6 bases matching. The V and J ends are trimmed by 4 bases and 9 bases, leaving 12 bases between them. Spanning cysteine to phenylalanine, the CDR3 consists of 13 amino acids. The only DNA kept is the CDR3, 39 bases in frame from the first base. CDR1 and CDR2, per the germline V gene, are KGHDR and SFDVKD.